Below, 20 T cell receptor beta chains from the same sample are listed, as sequenced in a study of cytomegalovirus exposure and HLA in healthy donors. It was with 60 Vbeta and 13 Jbeta primers that the PCR ran. Produced via immunoSEQ multiplex PCR; TCRdb's table is partial and in-frame only. The sample records more than 95,000 clones, around 70% being singletons. What was sequenced was PBMCs. These receptors were collected from a middle-aged man in good health and CMV-seronegative.

In this sample, this clone turned up a few times. V is TRBV11-2 and J is TRBJ2-7, with 8 bases aligning to TRBD2. The CDR3 extends over 16 amino acids. The ends lost 4 bases at V and 1 base at J; junction bases unmatched: 9. Germline V gene data show CDR1 as SGHAT and CDR2 as FQNNGV. The CDR3 reads CASSSLERESSYEQYF. In DNA, the CDR3 is TGTGCCAGCAGCTCCCTGGAGCGGGAGTCTTCCTACGAGCAGTACTTC.

V and J are TRBV27 and TRBJ1-1; 11 positions match TRBD1. V lost 2 bases and J lost 4; bases outside the gene matches: 6. Germline V CDR1 and CDR2: MNHEY, SMNVEV (reference sequence). The CDR3 spans 16 residues. Here the CDR3 reads CASSLRTGGVFTEAFF. CDR3 sequence (DNA): TGTGCCAGCAGTTTACGGACAGGGGGCGTATTCACTGAAGCTTTCTTT.

The gene calls are TRBV7-9 and TRBJ2-1; 10 bases map to TRBD2. The germline gives CDR1 SEHNR, CDR2 FQNEAQ (reference sequence). The CDR3 runs 18 residues. After removal of 0 bases from V and 9 bases from J, the junction contained 14 bases not matched to a gene. The CDR3 spells CASSLARGLAGAKGEQFF. The CDR3 DNA is TGTGCCAGCAGCTTAGCGAGAGGGCTAGCGGGGGCCAAGGGTGAGCAGTTCTTC.

The chain carries TRBV11-2 and TRBJ1-2, with 10 bases matching TRBD1. V shed 8 bases, J shed 8 bases, and the junction held 11 bases outside the gene matches. Germline CDR1 is SGHAT and CDR2 is FQNNGV. The CDR3 extends over 14 amino acids. In DNA, the CDR3 is TGTGCCAGCGTACTCCGACAGGGGGCCGGGGGCTACACCTTC. Protein product: CASVLRQGAGGYTF.

Only a few counts were recorded for this clone. The chain links TRBV25-1 to TRBJ2-1; 15 positions match TRBD2. The CDR3 length is 17 residues. Germline V gives CDR1 MGHDK, CDR2 SYGVNS. The V segment lost 8 bases and the J segment 4 bases; nucleotides outside the gene matches: 9. The CDR3 region has the DNA TGTGCCAGCTTGGGACTAGCGGGAGGAGAAGATTACAATGAGCAGTTCTTC. Its protein is CASLGLAGGEDYNEQFF.

This chain uses TRBV5-1 with TRBJ2-4; TRBD1 agrees at 11 bases. With 7 bases clipped from V and 5 bases from J, the junction kept 2 bases outside the gene matches. Germline assignment: CDR1 SGHRS and CDR2 YFSETQ. The CDR3 length is 13 residues. The CDR3 loop is CASWDRGENIQYF. The CDR3 DNA reads as TGCGCCAGCTGGGACAGGGGGGAAAACATTCAGTACTTC.

V is TRBV19 and J is TRBJ2-4, with TRBD1 identical over 10 bases. The CDR3 is 14 amino acids. The trim removed 6 bases at V and 7 bases at J, leaving 6 bases unmatched. In germline, CDR1 is LNHDA, CDR2 SQIVND (reference sequence). CDR3 nucleotide sequence: TGTGCCAGTAGGACAGGGGGCGCGGGGAACATTCAGTACTTC. Translated: CASRTGGAGNIQYF.

The gene calls are TRBV4-1 and TRBJ2-1, with a possible D match to TRBD1 (6 bases). This CDR3 region has 14 residues. Trimming removed 2 bases from V and 1 base from J, with 6 bases in between. From germline, CDR1 is MGHRA and CDR2 YSYEKL. In DNA form, the CDR3 reads TGCGCCAGCAGCCAACAGGGGTCCTACAATGAGCAGTTCTTC. It encodes CASSQQGSYNEQFF.

This chain uses TRBV13 with TRBJ2-7; 10 bases are shared with TRBD1. The CDR3 spans 16 residues. The germline V gene has CDR1 PRHDT and CDR2 FYEKMQ (reference sequence). Trimming cost V 4 bases and J 4 bases; bases outside gene matches: 10. Here the CDR3 reads CASSSPGQGLLYEQYF. The CDR3 DNA reads as TGTGCCAGCAGCTCGCCGGGACAGGGGTTATTGTACGAGCAGTACTTC. Using reference TRBV13 and TRBJ2-7 for the parts outside the CDR3, the full variable domain is AAGVIQSPRHLIKEKRETATLKCYPIPRHDTVYWYQQGPGQDPQFLISFYEKMQSDKGSIPDRFSAQQFSDYHSELNMSSLELGDSALYFCASSSPGQGLLYEQYFGPGTRLTVT.

V and J are TRBV5-1 and TRBJ1-1, with 8 bases matching TRBD1. V shed 3 bases, J shed 1 base, and the junction held 2 bases outside the gene matches. The CDR3 extends over 14 amino acids. CDR1 is SGHRS and CDR2 is YFSETQ in the germline V gene. CDR3: CASSSGQGNTEAFF. As DNA, the CDR3 is TGCGCCAGCAGCTCCGGACAGGGGAACACTGAAGCTTTCTTT.

Only a few counts were recorded for this clone. This chain links TRBV6-5 with TRBJ1-2; 8 nucleotides agree with TRBD1. After removal of 7 bases from V and 4 bases from J, the junction contained 8 bases not matched to a gene. Germline loops: CDR1 MNHEY, CDR2 SVGAGI. The CDR3 length is 14 residues. The CDR3 region is CASNSPQGGYGYTF. In nucleotides, the CDR3 is TGTGCCAGCAACTCACCACAGGGGGGCTATGGCTACACCTTC.

V is TRBV19 and J is TRBJ2-1, with TRBD1 as a possible D gene (6 bases). Deletions cut 4 bases from V and 4 bases from J, with 17 bases between. Germline V gives CDR1 LNHDA, CDR2 SQIVND (reference sequence). The CDR3 totals 16 residues. Here the CDR3 reads CASSTPGQTYYNEQFF. The CDR3, as DNA: TGTGCCAGTAGTACCCCCGGACAGACTTATTACAATGAGCAGTTCTTC. Drawing the rest from reference TRBV19 and TRBJ2-1, the complete variable domain is DGGITQSPKYLFRKEGQNVTLSCEQNLNHDAMYWYRQDPGQGLRLIYYSQIVNDFQKGDIAEGYSVSREKKESFPLTVTSAQKNPTAFYLCASSTPGQTYYNEQFFGPGTRLTVL.

In this sample, this clone turned up a few times. CDR3 DNA sequence: TGCAGCGCTGGGACAGGGGGAGCCTACGAGCAGTACTTC. It yields the protein CSAGTGGAYEQYF. The chain combines TRBV29-1 with TRBJ2-5, with 11 bases aligning to TRBD1. The closer fit of TRBJ2-7 to the DNA end suggests the J call may be wrong. CDR1 and CDR2 from the germline V gene are SQVTM and ANQGSEA. The CDR3 is 13 residues long.

The rearrangement uses TRBV29-1 and TRBJ2-5, with 9 bases identical to TRBD1. The CDR3 runs 14 residues. With V trimmed by 4 bases and J by 5 bases, 8 bases remained unmatched. Germline assignment: CDR1 SQVTM and CDR2 ANQGSEA. The CDR3 nucleotides are TGCAGCGTTGGGAAGGGACAGGGCGGGGAGACCCAGTACTTC. The encoded protein is CSVGKGQGGETQYF.

The chain employs TRBV5-1 and TRBJ1-5, with D tentatively TRBD1 (6 bases). Trimming shortened V by 1 base and J by 6 bases, and 14 bases separated the two germline ends. The CDR3 has 15 residues. Per germline, CDR1 SGHRS and CDR2 YFSETQ. DNA for the CDR3: TGCGCCAGCAGCTTGTATTCGGGGGGCATTCAGCCCCAGCATTTT. Translation gives CASSLYSGGIQPQHF.

This clone was counted only a few times. The chain employs TRBV7-2 and TRBJ2-3; 15 nucleotides match TRBD2. Trimming removed 4 bases from V and 5 bases from J; junction bases left unmatched: 7. This CDR3 has 17 amino acids. Germline loops: CDR1 SGHTA, CDR2 FQGNSA. The CDR3 loop is CASSWGLAGGPGDTQYF. CDR3 nucleotides: TGTGCCAGCAGCTGGGGACTAGCGGGGGGCCCGGGAGATACGCAGTATTTT.

This clone was observed a single time. This chain joins TRBV6-6 and TRBJ1-5; 8 positions match TRBD1. V trimming: 4 bases; J trimming: 5 bases; junction bases outside the gene matches: 10. CDR1 and CDR2 (germline): MNHNY, SVGAGI (reference sequence). CDR3 length equals 16 residues. CDR3 nucleotide sequence: TGTGCCAGCAGTTTAGGAACAGGGGGGAATTATCAGCCCCAGCATTTT. Protein sequence: CASSLGTGGNYQPQHF.

This clone appeared a few times. V is TRBV5-4 and J is TRBJ2-7, with D uncertain. CDR3 length equals 17 residues. Germline V gene lookup returns CDR1 SGHNT and CDR2 YYREEE (reference sequence). Trimming stripped 1 base from V and 0 bases from J, with 17 bases between. The CDR3 nucleotides read TGTGCCAGCAGCTTGTTACAAATGGCAGGATCCTCCTACGAGCAGTACTTC. Its protein is CASSLLQMAGSSYEQYF.

The chain recombines TRBV6-5 with TRBJ1-5; a weak D match, TRBD1 (6 bases). The CDR3 extends over 15 amino acids. From germline, CDR1 is MNHEY and CDR2 SVGAGI. Deletions cut 6 bases from V and 2 bases from J, with 14 bases between. CDR3 sequence: CASSPRGYGNQPQHF. CDR3 bases: TGTGCCAGCAGCCCGAGGGGGTACGGCAATCAGCCCCAGCATTTT.

The rearrangement links TRBV5-8 to TRBJ1-1; no definite D call. There are 16 residues in the CDR3. V dropped 4 bases and J dropped 4 bases, with 20 bases sitting between them. Germline-derived CDR1 and CDR2 are SGHTS and YDEGEE. CDR3 DNA: TGTGCCAGCAGCCGAGGGTCCCCAATCCGGGGCACTGAAGCTTTCTTT. Translating it yields CASSRGSPIRGTEAFF.